These 13 T cell receptor beta chains originate from one sample sequenced in a study of molecular identifiers for immune sequencing clone quantification. MiXCR, applied by TCRdb to the PCR reads, yields one record per CDR3 protein. The sample carries about 630,000 distinct CDR3 sequences, 25% recorded once. Sequenced input: naive CD8+ T cells from blood, with Jurkat cell RNA spiked in. Subset noted: FACS-sorted CD8+CD4-CCR7+CD45RA+ naive T cells. The receptors shown here come from a human donor in good health. Some libraries in this study had Jurkat cell RNA spiked in.

This clonotype was observed many times. The gene calls are TRBV5-1 and TRBJ2-3; weak D call: TRBD2 (6 bases). Trimming shortened V by 2 bases and J by 2 bases, and 12 bases separated the two germline ends. This CDR3 has 15 residues. CDR1 is SGHRS, CDR2 YFSETQ, per germline. This CDR3 is CASSFFGGDTDTQYF. The CDR3 DNA sequence: TGCGCCAGCAGCTTTTTCGGGGGAGACACAGATACGCAGTATTTT.

This clonotype was seen ten or more times. V gene TRBV5-1 combines with J gene TRBJ2-7, with 7 bases fitting TRBD2. This CDR3 spans 13 amino acids. Per the germline V gene, CDR1 is SGHRS and CDR2 is YFSETQ. J lost 0 bases, V lost 5 bases, and 2 bases had no gene match. CDR3: CASRGGGSYEQYF. CDR3 sequence (DNA): TGCGCCAGCAGAGGCGGGGGCTCCTACGAGCAGTACTTC.

This rearrangement joins TRBV27 to TRBJ2-3; D perhaps matches TRBD1 (6 bases). This CDR3 has 16 amino acids. V lost 5 bases and J lost 0, with 15 bases in between. CDR1 and CDR2 from the germline V gene are MNHEY and SMNVEV (reference sequence). CDR3: CASSTTPGVSTDTQYF. In nucleotides, the CDR3 is TGTGCCAGCAGTACCACCCCAGGGGTTAGCACAGATACGCAGTATTTT.

This clonotype was counted once. The V and J genes are TRBV30 and TRBJ1-3; D uncertain. The CDR3 contains 15 residues. Trimming took 6 bases from V and 4 from J, leaving 19 bases between them. The germline gives CDR1 GTSNPN, CDR2 SVGIG (reference sequence). CDR3 sequence: CACPANRTPGNTIYF. The CDR3, as DNA: TGTGCCTGCCCGGCGAACAGAACCCCAGGAAACACCATATATTTT.

As regards this clonotype: This may stem from a read error, because a much larger clone lies one nucleotide away. The rearrangement joins TRBV4-3 to TRBJ2-7, with TRBD2 as a possible D gene (5 bases). The CDR3 covers 16 residues. Germline V gene lookup returns CDR1 LGHNA and CDR2 YSLEER. In nucleotides, the CDR3 is TGCGCCAGCGGCCAAGGGAGCACAACCGTGAGCTACGAGCAGTACTTC. Protein: CASGQGSTTVSYEQYF.

This clonotype was seen only a few times. The chain links TRBV4-2 to TRBJ2-7; 11 bases are a match to TRBD1. V dropped 5 bases and J dropped 7; count of bases not matched to a gene: 10. The germline CDR1 and CDR2 sequences are LGHNA and YNFKEQ. This CDR3 has 15 residues. The CDR3 spells CASSFGTGGRFEQYF. Written as DNA, the CDR3 is TGTGCCAGCAGCTTTGGGACAGGGGGGAGGTTTGAGCAGTACTTC.

The chain combines TRBV24-1 with TRBJ2-7; D gene ambiguous. The CDR3 contains 13 residues. Deletions cut 1 base from V and 5 bases from J, with 8 bases between. Germline loops: CDR1 KGHDR, CDR2 SFDVKD. The CDR3 DNA follows: TGTGCCACCAGTGATTTTAACGCGAACGAGCAGTACTTC. Translating it yields CATSDFNANEQYF.

About this clonotype: This could be a read error, since a much larger clone is one nucleotide away. The J gene is TRBJ2-7, the V gene TRBV27; the D is unclear. Trimming cost V 2 bases and J 3 bases, with 11 bases left between them. Germline V lookup: CDR1 MNHEY, CDR2 SMNVEV (reference sequence). This CDR3 has 14 residues. CDR3 protein: CASSLGPAYYEQYF. The DNA of the CDR3 is TGTGCCAGCAGTTTAGGGCCGGCGTACTACGAGCAGTACTTC.

This rearrangement joins TRBV20-1 to TRBJ1-2, with 8 bases fitting TRBD1. The CDR3 contains 16 residues. Germline CDR1 reads DFQATT; CDR2 reads SNEGSKA (reference sequence). Unmatched junction bases numbered 9, after V lost 3 bases and J lost 0 bases. CDR3 region: CSARENGQGANYGYTF. The CDR3 DNA sequence: TGCAGTGCTAGGGAGAATGGACAGGGAGCTAACTATGGCTACACCTTC.

The chain links TRBV27 to TRBJ1-5; D is undetermined. Germline V gene sequence: CDR1 MNHEY, CDR2 SMNVEV (reference sequence). Between the trimmed V and J ends, which lost 3 bases and 0 bases, there was a span of 9 bases. This CDR3 is 15 amino acids long. CDR3 in amino acids: CASSFLANSNQPQHF. CDR3 nucleotide sequence: TGTGCCAGCAGTTTCTTGGCAAATAGCAATCAGCCCCAGCATTTT.

The table lists this clonotype with a few counts. The chain is built from TRBV21-1 and TRBJ2-2; TRBD1 reflects the table's D call only, with no check against the DNA. TRBV21-1 has pseudogene status. This CDR3 region has 20 residues. CDR3 region: CASSGRCGWWARRHTGELFF. CDR3 in DNA: TGTGCCAGCAGCGGGCGTTGTGGGTGGTGGGCTCGTCGCCACACCGGGGAGCTGTTTTTT.

This clonotype came up once. A much larger clone differs from this one at a single base, so this may be a read error. As the CDR3 is not closed by the conserved phenylalanine or tryptophan, this likely results from a read error. The V gene is TRBV6-2 or TRBV6-3, the J gene TRBJ2-3; 8 bases line up with TRBD2. Trimming cost V 0 bases and J 2 bases; bases outside gene matches: 10. Germline values: CDR1 MNHEY, CDR2 SVGEGT. The CDR3 has 18 residues. This CDR3 is CASSYSLTSDHNTDTQYL. The CDR3 region has the DNA TGTGCCAGCAGTTACTCGCTGACTAGCGACCATAACACAGATACGCAGTATTTA.

This clonotype was counted only a few times. This chain connects TRBV4-1 to TRBJ2-2; 9 bases map to TRBD2. The CDR3 is made up of 16 amino acids. With 4 bases clipped from V and 3 bases from J, the junction kept 6 bases outside the gene matches. CDR1 and CDR2 from the germline V gene are MGHRA and YSYEKL. CDR3 nucleotides: TGCGCCAGCAGCCTTAGACTAGCGGAGTACACCGGGGAGCTGTTTTTT. Its translation is CASSLRLAEYTGELFF.